This T cell receptor beta chain came from a study of cytomegalovirus exposure and HLA in healthy donors (dated by TCRdb to about 2017). In the study overall: An earlier analysis of a few hundred of the donors reported about 280 Gb of sequence data and 95 million to 130 million unique TCR beta sequences obtained from 150 million to 200 million T cells. Roughly 300 gigabases of sequencing data and 78 million or so unique TCR sequences were included in an early release covering about 620 HLA-typed donors. Because of strong linkage in the cohort, roughly five DR-DQ haplotypes were treated as single units for association and clustering. The number of donors typed differed by locus, with roughly 620-640 for A, B, C, DRB1 and DQB1, roughly 550 for DQA1, approximately 570 for DPA1, and approximately 470 for DPB1. Of the 300 to 400 genotyped donors, approximately 83% fell in the genetic ancestry cluster associated with self-reported Caucasian donors. Besides the first cohort of about 730 subjects, a separate validation cohort made up of about 120 different subjects was used. On average, around 200,000 unique TCR beta nucleotide sequences were sequenced per donor among 300 to 500 genotyped donors of the cohort, with around 19% of those sequences being non-productive. All discovery cohort repertoires had been generated on a single sequencing platform. An earlier analysis of 587 of the donors used high-throughput TCR beta sequencing to judge whether each TCR beta V gene segment behaved as functional or pseudogenic. Donor age, sex, ethnicity and CMV serostatus were compiled together with the repertoire data. In a later genetic analysis, genome-wide SNP genotypes for about 55% of the 666 donors were used, and that subset was treated as a discovery cohort. Using immunosequencing, the study profiled T cell repertoires from approximately 700 subjects and related those repertoires to cytomegalovirus serostatus. Rather than drawing on any new phenotypic data, the later analysis identified candidate immune exposures from TCR beta sequences and the way those sequences occurred across donors. The study aimed to test whether cataloging public T cell receptors could reveal signatures of past pathogen exposure. Both class I and class II loci were covered by HLA typing, at four-digit resolution. High-throughput TCR immunosequencing, statistical association of individual TCRs with disease status, and machine learning were combined to predict cytomegalovirus infection status. In a later analysis, previously published TCR beta repertoires from 550 to 700 donors were re-analyzed and high-resolution HLA genotyping was added so that TCR occurrence patterns could be studied. The study at large found these results: Several of the top co-occurrence clusters appeared to be linked to parvovirus B19, influenza, CMV and Epstein-Barr virus, according to a later analysis. For the cohort, immune exposure information was limited to CMV serostatus. In a later analysis, most CMV-associated TCR beta chains were found to appear HLA-restricted, with HLA associations seemingly driven largely by CMV exposure. At a false discovery rate of 0.05, a later analysis linked about 16,000 TCR beta sequences to specific HLA alleles. While some public TCRs were present in many individuals, most TCR sequences turned up only very rarely across donors. The authors suggested that the approach could potentially be generalized to other disease states and immunological phenotypes. Because counts were too low, 15 to 20 rarely observed V segments, including chromosome 9 orphons, were excluded from the earlier analysis of several hundred of the donors. In an earlier analysis of 587 of the donors, most TCR beta V segments appeared in productive rearrangements about 87% or about 30% of the time, broadly matching IMGT annotations. Presence/absence analyses assumed roughly uniform sequencing depth across donors, an assumption that may not hold. Some IMGT-functional V segments, including TRBV6-2 and TRBV6-3, could not be distinguished by the 87-base-pair reads and were therefore excluded. A group of highly shared sequence variants was considered likely to be a technical artifact of the sequencing pipeline. In a later analysis, the rate of TCR association differed among HLA loci, with DRB1 alleles having the most associated TCRs and HLA-C alleles having the fewest. Compared with the roughly 700-donor mean, donors in an Asian-associated ancestry cluster had fewer N-insertions in productive TCRs, according to a later genetic analysis. A few of the identified cytomegalovirus-associated TCR beta chains were confirmed in vitro to be specific for cytomegalovirus antigens. The cohort was sequenced for TCR beta chains only, and without alpha or paired-chain data the features that could be detected were limited. Linkage disequilibrium might explain the correlated functional status among segregating V segments, but an unknown experimental factor could not be ruled out. When HLA alleles, especially DR and DQ, strongly co-occurred, TCR associations were difficult to assign to individual alleles. The classifier was reported to diagnose cytomegalovirus status with high specificity and sensitivity in both the original and validation cohorts. Compared with equally common non-associated chains, HLA-associated TCR beta chains in a later analysis were more clonally expanded and had lower generation probabilities. Because HLA typing was missing for some donors at each locus, association tests included only the typed subset. A further reported finding was that TCR beta sequences accurately predicted the HLA-A and HLA-B alleles for most subjects in the first cohort. V-gene and J-gene trimming of TCR beta chains was associated with a missense DCLRE1C variant in a later genetic analysis, and the association was replicated in an independent cohort. The study listed 164 TCR beta chains as associated with cytomegalovirus.

The library was obtained by the immunoSEQ multiplex PCR assay. A mixture of 60 forward primers for TCR Vbeta segments and 13 reverse primers for TCR Jbeta segments was used in the multiplex PCR. Amplification of the CDR3 region of rearranged TCR beta genes was performed with a multiplex PCR assay on genomic DNA. On the Illumina HiSeq System, the amplified TCR beta libraries were sequenced as 87-base-pair reads. As for the authors' bioinformatics: Across the 670 or so repertoires, a later analysis counted roughly 77 million unique TCR beta chains, some 11 million of which were shared by at least two donors. Raw reads were error-corrected and collapsed into unique sequences by a nearest-neighbor algorithm in which closely related sequences were merged to remove PCR and sequencing errors. To assign V, D and J gene segments, CDR3 sequences were aligned to IMGT reference sequences. For a sequence to be retained, at least a six-nucleotide match to both a V gene segment and a J gene segment was required. Rearrangements were classified as productive when the CDR3 lacked stop codons and remained in frame with V and J, and all other rearrangements were classified as non-productive. Following IMGT convention, CDR3 was defined as the stretch from the second conserved V-encoded cysteine to the conserved J-encoded phenylalanine. Sequences without an unambiguous match to a single V gene segment were excluded from the earlier analysis of several hundred of the donors. In an earlier analysis of some 590 of the donors, V segments were called functional above 56.7% productive rearrangements and were called segregating when the between-donor standard deviation exceeded 5%. A statistical classification framework was built for diagnosing cytomegalovirus status from the catalog of TCR beta chain sequences. A later analysis assigned V and J genes by comparing TCR nucleotide sequences with IMGT/GENE-DB human TR gene sequences. Using the TCRdist pipeline, a later analysis assigned CDR3 sequences along with most-parsimonious VDJ recombination scenarios. In a later analysis, each TCR beta chain was defined by its CDR3 amino acid sequence together with its V-gene family, and reads without a unique V-gene family were excluded. As a way to deal with suspected cross-contamination and a sequencing artifact, a later analysis dropped roughly 620 nucleotide sequences that were highly shared and had low generation probability. In a later analysis, a clonal expansion index for each public chain was calculated from normalized within-repertoire ranks of inferred template counts. In a later analysis, generation probabilities were computed with a VDJ recombination model fitted to out-of-frame rearrangements, and the resulting probabilities were checked against IGoR. A later analysis scored TCR-TCR, TCR-HLA and TCR-CMV co-occurrence with hypergeometric tests, applying a repertoire-size bias correction to TCR pairs. False discovery rates were estimated in a later analysis by permuting HLA or CMV assignments 20 times. In a later analysis, co-occurring TCRs were grouped with DBSCAN, and TCRdist sequence similarity was added when clustering was performed within HLA-allele-positive subsets. Repertoires with fewer than 30,000 or more than 120,000 public chains, plus five repertoires with anomalous nucleotide sharing, were excluded from co-occurrence clustering. TCRdb retrieved this table from immuneACCESS and kept in-frame rearrangements only. Not all clones are present; in checked studies, unresolved V genes account for under half, and no reason is known for the remainder. Clone size and V and J calls were adopted from that table, with D and trimming inferred from the DNA. This specimen's table enumerates over 200,000 clones. In total, the top ten clones hold under 1% of the sample.

In total, approximately 610 healthy bone marrow donors made up the cohort. At the time of sampling, every cohort member was nominally healthy, though immune exposures that went unrecorded were likely present. The donor tested CMV seropositive, placing the donor among the roughly 270 seropositive members of the cohort. A peripheral blood sample was provided by each donor, and peripheral blood mononuclear cells were used for TCR beta sequencing. Genomic DNA was extracted from the blood cell samples with the Qiagen DNeasy Blood Extraction Kit. As regards this clone: Its target antigen remains unknown.

A distance of 8 bases separates the germline ends of V and J, which lose 3 bases and 0 bases respectively. The CDR3 contains 14 residues, cysteine and phenylalanine counted. Left in the record is the CDR3 DNA by itself, 42 bases read in frame from the first base. CDR1 is given as SGHVS and CDR2 as FQNEAQ, both from the germline V gene. The material sequenced was PBMCs. The chain uses TRBV7-8 and TRBJ1-1; no D segment can be confidently identified. The receptor was derived from a woman aged 25 to 39 in good health and CMV-seropositive. CDR3 reads: CASSLQYMNTEAFF. The sequenced DNA is TGTGCCAGCAGCTTGCAGTACATGAACACTGAAGCTTTCTTT.